Below are 3 T cell receptor beta chains sequenced from a single sample in a study of blood T cell repertoires in COVID-19. The repertoire was sequenced with immunoSEQ multiplex PCR; TCRdb's copy has only in-frame clones and lacks some. The data show around 250,000 clones, about 87% seen once. What was sequenced was PBMCs or T cells enriched from blood (not recorded which). These receptors all stem from a woman aged 40 to 50 with acute COVID-19.

The chain links TRBV30 to TRBJ1-2, with D perhaps matching TRBD1 (6 bases). CDR3 length: 13 amino acids. Trimming shortened V by 4 bases and J by 8 bases, and 17 bases separated the two germline ends. The germline V gene has CDR1 GTSNPN and CDR2 SVGIG (reference sequence). This CDR3 reads CAWTNVNRVGYTF. CDR3 bases: TGTGCCTGGACTAACGTGAACAGGGTCGGCTACACCTTC.

The chain employs TRBV6-5 and TRBJ2-2; no clear D. CDR1 is MNHEY and CDR2 is SVGAGI in the germline V gene. The CDR3 covers 14 residues. V lost 8 bases and J 3 bases, leaving 13 bases between the germline ends. CDR3 bases: TGTGCCAGCTCCTTATTCCGGGACACCGGGGAGCTGTTTTTT. As protein: CASSLFRDTGELFF.

J is TRBJ1-2 and V is TRBV28; D remains unclear. CDR3 length: 15 amino acids. Germline CDR1 reads MDHEN; CDR2 reads SYDVKM. The V end was cut by 7 bases, the J end by 0 bases, with 15 bases between. This CDR3 is CASIPPGRTNYGYTF. In nucleotides, the CDR3 is TGTGCCAGCATCCCACCGGGGAGGACTAACTATGGCTACACCTTC.